These 22 T cell receptor beta chains originate from one sample sequenced in a study of T cells in Graves' hyperthyroidism and ophthalmopathy (dated by TCRdb to the late 2010s). Receptor libraries were prepared by multiplex PCR. Sequencing was carried out with an Illumina HiSeq 2000. Amplification of TCR beta CDR3 regions was carried out from RNA transcripts. The TCR CDR3 was subjected to a first round of RT-PCR using the HTBI primer set and the Qiagen OneStep RT-PCR kit. Using fastp at Q25 and MiXCR, TCRdb reprocessed the public reads and kept productive beta chains. CDR3 protein duplicates are merged, each entry listing the most common genes and DNA. For this sample there are about 420,000 distinct CDR3 sequences; 15% to 19% appear just once. In total, the top ten clones hold 7.7% of the sample. Sequenced input: blood. The receptors shown here come from a woman aged 18 to 35 with Graves' hyperthyroidism.

V usage is TRBV7-8 and J usage is TRBJ1-2; D is possibly TRBD1 (5 bases). The ends were cut back, 0 bases at V and 4 bases at J, with 9 bases in the middle. CDR1 and CDR2 (germline): SGHVS, FQNEAQ. The CDR3 loop spans 14 amino acids. The CDR3, as DNA: TGTGCCAGCAGCTTAGCGGGCAGGGCCTATGGCTACACCTTC. This sequence encodes CASSLAGRAYGYTF.

This clonotype was counted at least ten times. The rearrangement uses TRBV28 and TRBJ2-2, with no clear D. Trimming cost V 3 bases and J 4 bases, with 9 bases left between them. Looked up from germline, CDR1 is MDHEN and CDR2 is SYDVKM. This CDR3 region has 14 residues. The CDR3 is CASSFEPSTGELFF. DNA for the CDR3: TGTGCCAGCAGTTTCGAACCCAGCACCGGGGAGCTGTTTTTT.

This chain connects TRBV3-1 to TRBJ2-1, with 12 bases aligning to TRBD2. Germline V gene sequence: CDR1 LGHDT, CDR2 YNNKEL (reference sequence). The CDR3 has 20 amino acids. The ends lost 0 bases at V and 4 bases at J; junction bases unmatched: 13. CDR3 amino acids: CASSQDCWTSGNFLYNEQFF. In nucleotides, the CDR3 is TGTGCCAGCAGCCAAGATTGTTGGACTAGCGGGAACTTCCTTTACAATGAGCAGTTCTTC.

This clonotype has ten or more counts. The CDR3 is CASSSSPRHPQEDGYTF. The CDR3 coding sequence is TGTGCCAGCAGCTCATCACCCCGGCACCCCCAAGAGGATGGCTACACCTTC. The chain is built from TRBV7-3 and TRBJ1-2; no firm D call. Trimming took off 4 bases at V and 6 bases at J, with 24 bases between the two ends. Germline-derived CDR1 and CDR2 are SGHTA and FQGTGA. The CDR3 contains 17 residues.

This clonotype was recorded at least ten times. CDR3 residues: CASSFSSSPLHF. In DNA, the CDR3 is TGTGCCAGCAGTTTTAGTAGTTCACCCCTCCACTTT. The rearrangement uses TRBV27 and TRBJ1-6, with unresolved D. Germline V CDR1 and CDR2: MNHEY, SMNVEV (reference sequence). Deletions cut 3 bases from V and 9 bases from J, with 6 bases between. The CDR3 sequence is 12 residues long.

The sample holds a few counts of this clonotype. The chain links TRBV5-1 to TRBJ2-1, with TRBD2 as a possible D gene (5 bases). V lost 4 bases to trimming and J lost 0 bases, with 11 bases between them. The germline V gene has CDR1 SGHRS and CDR2 YFSETQ. The CDR3 contains 15 residues. The CDR3 is CASSHSASSYNEQFF. The DNA for the CDR3 is TGCGCCAGCAGCCATAGCGCTAGCTCCTACAATGAGCAGTTCTTC.

This clonotype was found a few times. A much larger clone lies one base from this, so it may be a read error. The J gene is TRBJ1-5, the V gene TRBV12-3 or TRBV12-4; D gene ambiguous. The V end was cut by 5 bases, the J end by 0 bases, with 14 bases between. The CDR3 length is 16 residues. In DNA, the CDR3 is TGTGCCAGCAGTAAGGGATCGAGACTTAGCAATCAGCCCCAGCATTTT. Translation gives CASSKGSRLSNQPQHF.

This clonotype was counted ten times or more. DNA of the CDR3: TGTGCCAGCAGTTTAGCGCTAGGGGGAGCGGCACTGGATACGCAGTATTTT. Its protein product is CASSLALGGAALDTQYF. The rearrangement joins TRBV12-3 or TRBV12-4 to TRBJ2-3; a weak D match, TRBD1 (6 bases). V lost 0 bases, J lost 6 bases, and 19 bases lay in between. This CDR3 contains 17 residues.

Many counts were recorded for this clonotype. The rearrangement uses TRBV18 and TRBJ2-1; D unclear. The V gene lost 3 bases and the J gene lost 8 bases, with 5 bases spanning the gap. CDR1 is KGHSH and CDR2 is LQKENI in the germline V gene. CDR3 size: 11 residues. CDR3 residues: CASSPHDEQFF. CDR3 DNA: TGTGCCAGCTCACCCCACGATGAGCAGTTCTTC.

The genes are TRBV10-3 and TRBJ1-6; D might be TRBD1 (6 bases). V lost 3 bases, J lost 6 bases, and 24 bases lay in between. Germline V gene data show CDR1 as ENHRY and CDR2 as SYGVKD. The CDR3 spans 19 residues. CDR3 sequence reads: CAISDRDTGIEGFNSPLHF. Written as DNA, the CDR3 is TGTGCCATCAGTGACCGGGACACGGGAATCGAGGGCTTTAATTCACCCCTCCACTTT.

This rearrangement joins TRBV7-9 to TRBJ1-5; tentative D call: TRBD1 (5 bases). Between the trimmed V and J ends, which lost 4 bases and 3 bases, there was a span of 10 bases. CDR1 is SEHNR, CDR2 FQNEAQ, per germline (reference sequence). The CDR3 has 14 amino acids. The CDR3 sequence is CASSSQGNNQPQHF. The DNA of the CDR3 is TGTGCCAGCAGCTCTCAGGGAAACAATCAGCCCCAGCATTTT.

This clonotype was seen repeatedly, ten times or more. This chain uses TRBV30 with TRBJ2-1; unclear D gene. Germline-derived CDR1 and CDR2 are GTSNPN and SVGIG (reference sequence). The CDR3 loop spans 12 amino acids. Deletions cut 1 base from V and 10 bases from J, with 11 bases between. This chain's CDR3 is CAWSEVVWEQFF. Here the CDR3 DNA reads TGTGCCTGGAGTGAGGTGGTTTGGGAGCAGTTCTTC.

The rearrangement uses TRBV9 and TRBJ1-6; the D gene is possibly TRBD1 (6 bases). Trimming shortened V by 4 bases and J by 7 bases, and 15 bases separated the two germline ends. Germline CDR1 SGDLS, CDR2 YYNGEE. CDR3 length: 15 amino acids. CDR3 loop: CASSPSGGFNSPLHF. CDR3 DNA: TGTGCCAGCAGCCCTTCGGGGGGCTTCAATTCACCCCTCCACTTT.

This clonotype was observed at least ten times. J is TRBJ2-1 and V is TRBV12-3 or TRBV12-4; 10 bases line up with TRBD2. The CDR3 totals 12 residues. After removal of 6 bases from V and 15 bases from J, the junction contained 8 bases not matched to a gene. Here the CDR3 DNA reads TGTGCCAGCAGCCCCAGCGGGAGGGCGCCGTTCTTC. This sequence encodes CASSPSGRAPFF.

This clonotype was picked up many times. In DNA, the CDR3 is TGTGCCACCAGCAGAGAGCGGGACTTGAAAAACATTCAGTACTTC. This encodes CATSRERDLKNIQYF. The chain employs TRBV15 and TRBJ2-4; D may be TRBD2 (6 bases). The CDR3 has 15 residues. V gave up 0 bases and J gave up 4 bases, with 10 bases separating them. CDR1 and CDR2 (germline): LNHNV, YYDKDF (reference sequence).

This clonotype was counted at least ten times. The chain joins TRBV3-1 to TRBJ2-2; D remains unclear. V lost 0 bases and J lost 0, with 2 bases in between. CDR1 LGHDT and CDR2 YNNKEL come from the germline V gene (reference sequence). The CDR3 has 14 amino acids. In nucleotides, the CDR3 is TGTGCCAGCAGCCAAGACTCGAACACCGGGGAGCTGTTTTTT. Encoded protein: CASSQDSNTGELFF.

This clonotype was seen many times. The CDR3 DNA is TGTGCCAGCAGCCAAAGACAGGCCGCCTTTTACAATGAGCAGTTCTTC. This translates into CASSQRQAAFYNEQFF. J is TRBJ2-1 and V is TRBV7-9; possible D gene TRBD1, 6 bases. The germline V gene encodes CDR1 SEHNR and CDR2 FQNEAQ (reference sequence). The ends were cut back, 5 bases at V and 4 bases at J, with 18 bases in the middle. The CDR3 has 16 amino acids.

V is TRBV7-8 and J is TRBJ2-7; possibly TRBD2 for D (6 bases). The CDR3 runs 16 residues. Between the trimmed V and J ends, which lost 5 bases and 2 bases, there was a span of 19 bases. Germline CDR1 and CDR2: SGHVS and FQNEAQ. The CDR3 sequence: CASSAEHRDSPYEQYF. The DNA of the CDR3 is TGTGCCAGCAGCGCCGAGCACCGGGACTCCCCCTACGAGCAGTACTTC.

This clonotype was seen repeatedly, ten times or more. The chain links TRBV4-1 to TRBJ2-1; the match to TRBD1 covers 11 bases. CDR3 size: 15 residues. The V and J ends lost 4 bases and 9 bases, in that order; junction bases with no gene match: 8. Germline CDR1 reads MGHRA; CDR2 reads YSYEKL. CDR3 coding DNA: TGCGCCAGCAGCCCAGCCGGGACAGGGGGTAGTGAGCAGTTCTTC. It is translated as CASSPAGTGGSEQFF.

This clonotype was seen repeatedly, ten times or more. The chain has TRBV28 and TRBJ1-5, with 9 bases matching TRBD1. CDR1 MDHEN and CDR2 SYDVKM come from the germline V gene. This CDR3 comprises 15 residues. Trimming took 7 bases from V and 6 from J; bases not matched to a gene: 10. CDR3 sequence reads: CASTIGTGMIQPQHF. The CDR3, as DNA: TGTGCCAGCACTATCGGGACAGGGATGATTCAGCCCCAGCATTTT.

This clonotype was observed many times. The chain couples TRBV27 to TRBJ2-4, with D perhaps given as TRBD1 or TRBD2 (6 bases each). Germline CDR1 and CDR2: MNHEY and SMNVEV (reference sequence). Trimming took off 2 bases at V and 3 bases at J, with 8 bases between the two ends. CDR3 size: 14 residues. The CDR3 DNA sequence: TGTGCCAGCAGTTTAGGAGGGGGCAAAAACATTCAGTACTTC. Translating gives CASSLGGGKNIQYF.

The chain employs TRBV19 and TRBJ2-1; 7 bases agree with TRBD2. The length of the CDR3 is 14 residues. Germline V lookup: CDR1 LNHDA, CDR2 SQIVND (reference sequence). The V and J ends lost 7 bases and 2 bases, in that order; junction bases with no gene match: 5. The CDR3 sequence: CASMSGGTYNEQFF. Written as DNA, the CDR3 is TGTGCCAGTATGTCGGGAGGAACCTACAATGAGCAGTTCTTC.